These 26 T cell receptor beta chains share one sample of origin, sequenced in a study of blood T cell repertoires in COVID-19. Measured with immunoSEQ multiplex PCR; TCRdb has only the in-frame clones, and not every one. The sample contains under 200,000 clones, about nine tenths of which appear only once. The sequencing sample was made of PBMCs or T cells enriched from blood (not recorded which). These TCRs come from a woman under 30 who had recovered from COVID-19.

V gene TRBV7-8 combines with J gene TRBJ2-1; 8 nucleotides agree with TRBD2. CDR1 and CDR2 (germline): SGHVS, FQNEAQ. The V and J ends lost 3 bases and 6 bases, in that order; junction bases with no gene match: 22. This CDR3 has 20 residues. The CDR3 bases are TGTGCCAGCAGCTTTCCGAAACATCCCAAGAGCGGGAGTGTTGGCAATGAGCAGTTCTTC. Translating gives CASSFPKHPKSGSVGNEQFF.

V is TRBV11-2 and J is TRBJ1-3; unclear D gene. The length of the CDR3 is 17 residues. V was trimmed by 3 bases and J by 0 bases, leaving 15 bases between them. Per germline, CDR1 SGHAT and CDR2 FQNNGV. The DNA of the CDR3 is TGTGCCAGCAGCTTTTTGGCGGCGCCCAGCTCTGGAAACACCATATATTTT. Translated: CASSFLAAPSSGNTIYF.

The CDR3 nucleotides read TGTGCCAGCAGTTTAGGTGGGAGGGCAGATACGCAGTATTTT. Translation: CASSLGGRADTQYF. The rearrangement uses TRBV28 and TRBJ2-3, with 7 nucleotides matching TRBD2. Germline-derived CDR1 and CDR2 are MDHEN and SYDVKM. This CDR3 contains 14 residues. V was clipped by 2 bases and J by 4 bases; unmatched bases: 3.

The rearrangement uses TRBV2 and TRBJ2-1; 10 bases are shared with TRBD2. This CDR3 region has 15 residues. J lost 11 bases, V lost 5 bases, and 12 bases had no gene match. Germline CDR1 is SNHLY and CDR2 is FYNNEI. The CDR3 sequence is CASSPRGASGGKQFF. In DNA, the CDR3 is TGTGCCAGCAGTCCAAGGGGGGCTAGCGGGGGTAAGCAGTTCTTC.

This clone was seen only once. DNA of the CDR3: TGTGCCAGCAGCTTGGGTCAGCGCAATGAGCAGTTCTTC. It yields the protein CASSLGQRNEQFF. The V and J genes are TRBV5-4 and TRBJ2-1; no firm D call. The germline V and J ends were trimmed by 0 bases and 6 bases, with 7 bases remaining between them. This CDR3 region has 13 residues. Germline V gene data show CDR1 as SGHNT and CDR2 as YYREEE (reference sequence).

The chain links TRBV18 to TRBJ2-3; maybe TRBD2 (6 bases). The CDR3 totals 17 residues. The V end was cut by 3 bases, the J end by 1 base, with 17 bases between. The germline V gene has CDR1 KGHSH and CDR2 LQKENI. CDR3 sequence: CASSPLSSAVRTDTQYF. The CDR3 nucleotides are TGTGCCAGCTCACCGCTGTCTAGCGCCGTGCGCACAGATACGCAGTATTTT.

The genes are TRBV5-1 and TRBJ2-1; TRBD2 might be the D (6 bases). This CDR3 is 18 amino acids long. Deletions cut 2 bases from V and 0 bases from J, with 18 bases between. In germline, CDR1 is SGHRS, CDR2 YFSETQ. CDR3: CASSFISGIQSSYNEQFF. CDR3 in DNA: TGCGCCAGCAGCTTCATTAGCGGAATACAGAGCTCCTACAATGAGCAGTTCTTC. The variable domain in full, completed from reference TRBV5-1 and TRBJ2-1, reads KAGVTQTPRYLIKTRGQQVTLSCSPISGHRSVSWYQQTPGQGLQFLFEYFSETQRNKGNFPGRFSGRQFSNSRSEMNVSTLELGDSALYLCASSFISGIQSSYNEQFFGPGTRLTVL.

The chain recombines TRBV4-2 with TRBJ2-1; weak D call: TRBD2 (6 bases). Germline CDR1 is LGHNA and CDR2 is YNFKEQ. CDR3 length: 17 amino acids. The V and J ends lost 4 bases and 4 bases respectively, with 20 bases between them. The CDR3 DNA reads TGTGCCAGCAGCCTCGAAGGGGCGGACTACGGTTACAATGAGCAGTTCTTC. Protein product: CASSLEGADYGYNEQFF.

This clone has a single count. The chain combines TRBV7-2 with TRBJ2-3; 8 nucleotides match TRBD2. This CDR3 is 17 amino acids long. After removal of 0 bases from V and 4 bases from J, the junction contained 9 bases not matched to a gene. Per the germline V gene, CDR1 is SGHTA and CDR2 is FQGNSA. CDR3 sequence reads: CASSLASSGIRPDTQYF. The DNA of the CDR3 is TGTGCCAGCAGCTTAGCCAGTAGCGGGATTCGGCCAGATACGCAGTATTTT.

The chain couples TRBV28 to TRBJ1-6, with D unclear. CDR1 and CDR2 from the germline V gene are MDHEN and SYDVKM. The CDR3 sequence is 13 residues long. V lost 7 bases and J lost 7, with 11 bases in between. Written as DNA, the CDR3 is TGTGCCAGCACCACTGGCGGGAATTCACCCCTCCACTTT. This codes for CASTTGGNSPLHF.

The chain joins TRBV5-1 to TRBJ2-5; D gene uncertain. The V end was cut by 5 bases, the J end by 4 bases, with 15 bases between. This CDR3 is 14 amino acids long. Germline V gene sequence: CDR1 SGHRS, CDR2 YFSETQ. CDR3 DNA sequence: TGCGCCAGCAGGAGGAGTGGGTCCGTAGAGACCCAGTACTTC. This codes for CASRRSGSVETQYF.

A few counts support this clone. CDR3 sequence (DNA): TGCAGTGCTAGTCCGGTAGGGGCGGACACTGAAGCTTTCTTT. Translated, it gives CSASPVGADTEAFF. V usage is TRBV20-1 and J usage is TRBJ1-1; D perhaps matches TRBD1 (5 bases). Trimming removed 3 bases at V and 3 bases at J, with 14 bases between. The germline CDR1 and CDR2 sequences are DFQATT and SNEGSKA (reference sequence). The length of the CDR3 is 14 residues.

In DNA, the CDR3 is TGTGCCAGCAGTGAACGGTCACAGGGTTTTAATAACGAGCAGTACTTC. This translates into CASSERSQGFNNEQYF. The chain carries TRBV6-1 and TRBJ2-7, with a weak D call TRBD1 (6 bases). The CDR3 sequence is 16 residues long. V lost 2 bases and J 5 bases, leaving 19 bases between the germline ends. CDR1 MNHNS and CDR2 SASEGT come from the germline V gene.

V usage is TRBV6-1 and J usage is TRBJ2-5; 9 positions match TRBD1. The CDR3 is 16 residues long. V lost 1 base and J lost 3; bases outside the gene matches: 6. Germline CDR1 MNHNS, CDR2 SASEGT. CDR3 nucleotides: TGTGCCAGCAGTGAAGACAGGGGGCTAGGGAAAGAGACCCAGTACTTC. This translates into CASSEDRGLGKETQYF.

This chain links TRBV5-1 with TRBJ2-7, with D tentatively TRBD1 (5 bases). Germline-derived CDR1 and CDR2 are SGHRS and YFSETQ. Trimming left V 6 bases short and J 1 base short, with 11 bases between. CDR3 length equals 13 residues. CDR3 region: CASTPDNSYEQYF. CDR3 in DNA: TGCGCCAGCACCCCGGACAATTCCTACGAGCAGTACTTC.

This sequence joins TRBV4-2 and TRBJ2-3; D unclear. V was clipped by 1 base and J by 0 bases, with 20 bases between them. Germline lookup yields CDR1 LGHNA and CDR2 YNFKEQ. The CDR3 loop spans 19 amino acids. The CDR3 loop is CASSQVSPAGGSSTDTQYF. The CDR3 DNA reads TGTGCCAGCAGCCAAGTAAGCCCAGCAGGTGGGTCTAGCACAGATACGCAGTATTTT.

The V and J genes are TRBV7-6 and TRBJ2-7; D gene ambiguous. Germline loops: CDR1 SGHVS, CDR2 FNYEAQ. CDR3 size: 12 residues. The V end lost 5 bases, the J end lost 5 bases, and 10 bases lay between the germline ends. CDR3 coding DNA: TGTGCCAGCAGCCCCCGCCCGGACGAGCAGTACTTC. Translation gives CASSPRPDEQYF.

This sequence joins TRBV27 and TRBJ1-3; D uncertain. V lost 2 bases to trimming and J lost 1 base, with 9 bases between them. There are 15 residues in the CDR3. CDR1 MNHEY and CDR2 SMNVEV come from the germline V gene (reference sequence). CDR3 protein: CASSLSAGSGNTIYF. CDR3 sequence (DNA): TGTGCCAGCAGTTTAAGTGCAGGTTCTGGAAACACCATATATTTT.

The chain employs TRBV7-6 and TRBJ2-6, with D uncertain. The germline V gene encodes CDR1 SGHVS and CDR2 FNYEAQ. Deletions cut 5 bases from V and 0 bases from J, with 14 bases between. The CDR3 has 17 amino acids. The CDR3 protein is CASSIFRADSGANVLTF. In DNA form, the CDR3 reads TGTGCCAGCAGCATTTTTCGTGCGGACTCTGGGGCCAACGTCCTGACTTTC.

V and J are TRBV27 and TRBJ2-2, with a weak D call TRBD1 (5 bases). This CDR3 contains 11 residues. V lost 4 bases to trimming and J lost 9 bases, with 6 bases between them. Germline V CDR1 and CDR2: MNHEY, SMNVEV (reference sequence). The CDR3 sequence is CASSSGRELFF. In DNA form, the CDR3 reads TGTGCCAGCAGTTCAGGGCGGGAGCTGTTTTTT.

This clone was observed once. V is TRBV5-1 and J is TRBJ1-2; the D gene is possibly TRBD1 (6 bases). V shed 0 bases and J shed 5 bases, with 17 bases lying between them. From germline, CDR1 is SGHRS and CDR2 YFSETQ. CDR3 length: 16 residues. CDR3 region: CASSLGQGSLKYGYTF. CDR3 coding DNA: TGCGCCAGCAGCTTGGGTCAGGGGAGCTTGAAGTATGGCTACACCTTC.

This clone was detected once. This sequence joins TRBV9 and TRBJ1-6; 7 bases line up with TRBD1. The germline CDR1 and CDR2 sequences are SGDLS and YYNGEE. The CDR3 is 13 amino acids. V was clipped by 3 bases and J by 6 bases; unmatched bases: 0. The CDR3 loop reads CASSAGGNSPLHF. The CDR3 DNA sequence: TGTGCCAGCAGCGCAGGGGGTAATTCACCCCTCCACTTT.

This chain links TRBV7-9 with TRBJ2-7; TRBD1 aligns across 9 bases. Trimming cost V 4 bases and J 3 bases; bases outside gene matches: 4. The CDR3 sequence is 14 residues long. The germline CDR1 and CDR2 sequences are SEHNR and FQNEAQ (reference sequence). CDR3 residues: CASSSKDRGYEQYF. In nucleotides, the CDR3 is TGTGCCAGCAGCTCAAAGGACAGGGGCTACGAGCAGTACTTC.

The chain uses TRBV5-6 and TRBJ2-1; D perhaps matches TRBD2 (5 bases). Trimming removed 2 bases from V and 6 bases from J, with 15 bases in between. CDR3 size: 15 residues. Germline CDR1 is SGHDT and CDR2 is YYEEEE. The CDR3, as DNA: TGTGCCAGCAGCTTTAGGTGGACCGGAGGCAATGAGCAGTTCTTC. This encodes CASSFRWTGGNEQFF.

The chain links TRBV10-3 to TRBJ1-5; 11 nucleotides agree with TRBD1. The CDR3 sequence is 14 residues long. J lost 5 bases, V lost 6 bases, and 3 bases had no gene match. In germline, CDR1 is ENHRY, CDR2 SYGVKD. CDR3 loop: CAISRTGGDQPQHF. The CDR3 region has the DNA TGTGCCATCAGCCGGACAGGGGGCGATCAGCCCCAGCATTTT.

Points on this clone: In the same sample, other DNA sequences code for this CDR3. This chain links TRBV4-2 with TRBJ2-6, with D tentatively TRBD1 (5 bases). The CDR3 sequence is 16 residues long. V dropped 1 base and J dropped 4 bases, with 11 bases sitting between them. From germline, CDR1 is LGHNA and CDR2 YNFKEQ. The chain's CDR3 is CASSQGQPSGANVLTF. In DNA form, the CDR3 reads TGTGCCAGCAGCCAAGGACAGCCCTCCGGGGCCAACGTCCTGACTTTC.